Listed here are 6 T cell receptor beta chains from one sample, sequenced in a study of shared clonotypes between healthy human individuals. Here immunoSEQ multiplex PCR was the method, and the copy in TCRdb shows in-frame clones only, minus some. The sample consists of 2 million to 3 million clones, approximately 93% of them appearing once. The sequencing input was naive CD4+ T cells from PBMCs. Subset defined: CD45RA+ positively selected. These receptors were obtained from a young man in good health. Some clones in this sample may be carry-over from other donors' samples.

The rearrangement links TRBV19 to TRBJ2-3, with TRBD2 matching over 8 bases. V gave up 5 bases and J gave up 9 bases; unmatched junction bases: 16. Germline V gene sequence: CDR1 LNHDA, CDR2 SQIVND (reference sequence). The CDR3 covers 16 residues. CDR3 coding DNA: TGTGCCAGTAGTCCGTTGACTGTAGCGGGACTGAAGACGCAGTATTTT. It translates to CASSPLTVAGLKTQYF. Looking up the rest from reference TRBV19 and TRBJ2-3 gives the full variable domain: DGGITQSPKYLFRKEGQNVTLSCEQNLNHDAMYWYRQDPGQGLRLIYYSQIVNDFQKGDIAEGYSVSREKKESFPLTVTSAQKNPTAFYLCASSPLTVAGLKTQYFGPGTRLTVL.

The V gene is TRBV9, the J gene TRBJ1-2, with 8 bases identical to TRBD1. Per germline, CDR1 SGDLS and CDR2 YYNGEE. J was trimmed by 8 bases and V by 5 bases; bases with no gene match: 8. The CDR3 is 13 residues long. The CDR3 sequence: CASSTGGVGGYTF. The CDR3 coding sequence is TGTGCCAGCAGTACAGGGGGAGTCGGAGGCTACACCTTC.

The V call is TRBV5-4, the J call TRBJ1-1; no firm D call. V lost 4 bases and J lost 4, with 11 bases in between. The CDR3 totals 13 residues. Looked up from germline, CDR1 is SGHNT and CDR2 is YYREEE (reference sequence). The DNA of the CDR3 is TGTGCCAGCAGCCAGGAGGTGGGCACTGAAGCTTTCTTT. It encodes CASSQEVGTEAFF.

The chain employs TRBV28 and TRBJ1-5; D gene unclear. Germline V gene lookup returns CDR1 MDHEN and CDR2 SYDVKM. Trimming took off 8 bases at V and 3 bases at J, with 17 bases between the two ends. The CDR3 runs 15 residues. The CDR3 spells CASRLGALSNQPQHF. For the CDR3, the DNA is TGTGCCAGCCGACTCGGAGCGCTTTCCAATCAGCCCCAGCATTTT.

The chain recombines TRBV18 with TRBJ2-7, with D unresolved. Looked up from germline, CDR1 is KGHSH and CDR2 is LQKENI. The V end lost 6 bases, the J end lost 2 bases, and 11 bases lay between the germline ends. The CDR3 is 13 amino acids. CDR3 DNA sequence: TGTGCCAGCTCCCGAACTAATCCCTACGAGCAGTACTTC. Translated, it gives CASSRTNPYEQYF. Looking up the rest from reference TRBV18 and TRBJ2-7 gives the full variable domain: NAGVMQNPRHLVRRRGQEARLRCSPMKGHSHVYWYRQLPEEGLKFMVYLQKENIIDESGMPKERFSAEFPKEGPSILRIQQVVRGDSAAYFCASSRTNPYEQYFGPGTRLTVT.

The chain combines TRBV6-6 with TRBJ2-1; the match to TRBD1 covers 8 bases. The germline CDR1 and CDR2 sequences are MNHNY and SVGAGI (reference sequence). This CDR3 has 15 amino acids. Unmatched junction bases numbered 3, after V lost 2 bases and J lost 3 bases. The DNA for the CDR3 is TGTGCCAGCAGTTACAAGGGACAGGTCTACAATGAGCAGTTCTTC. This encodes CASSYKGQVYNEQFF.